This T cell receptor (beta chain) was sequenced in a study of Ad26.COV2.S vaccination and SARS-CoV-2 variants. Whole-study context: In the study, Ad26.COV2.S was injected intramuscularly once, or twice 56 days apart.

The germline V gene has CDR1 LNHDA and CDR2 SQIVND (reference sequence). The V segment lost 6 bases and the J segment 2 bases; nucleotides outside the gene matches: 4. The CDR3 is made up of 14 amino acids. Whole-study results and caveats: Substantial response breadth was reportedly seen for spike-specific CD8+ and CD4+ T cells after vaccination.

To note about this clone: Its antigen is not identified.

The protocol was immunoSEQ multiplex PCR, while the TCRdb copy is restricted to in-frame clones and leaves out a portion. The table records 350,000 to 450,000 clones, 80% to 90% of them present only once. This sample's treatment: about 20 received Ad26.COV2.S at low or high dose, single or two shots; about 5 received placebo; per-sample allocation not given. Sampling was performed 63 days after the first vaccine or placebo injection. Within Boston, the person who donated was an adult of 18-55 years. What was given as vaccine was an Ad26 vector encoding Wuhan-strain SARS-CoV-2 spike. The source was peripheral blood, collected in a trial of Ad26.COV2.S vaccine versus placebo. The receptor comes from a person between 18 and 65 years old who received the Ad26.COV2.S COVID-19 vaccine or a placebo. The chain links TRBV19 to TRBJ2-7, with 10 bases lining up with TRBD1. This CDR3 reads CASSAGQGTYEQYF. CDR3 coding DNA: TGTGCCAGTAGCGCGGGACAGGGGACCTACGAGCAGTACTTC. The full variable domain, its missing parts supplied by reference TRBV19 and TRBJ2-7, is DGGITQSPKYLFRKEGQNVTLSCEQNLNHDAMYWYRQDPGQGLRLIYYSQIVNDFQKGDIAEGYSVSREKKESFPLTVTSAQKNPTAFYLCASSAGQGTYEQYFGPGTRLTVT.